Below, 3 T cell receptor beta chains from the same sample are listed, as sequenced in a study of T cells after yellow fever vaccination. In TCRdb, the 5' RACE reads were re-called with MiXCR into one record per CDR3 protein. The sample records 240,000 or so distinct CDR3 sequences, about 7% being singletons. The sample here was CD4+ T cells sorted from PBMCs, taken 15 days after the yellow fever booster vaccination. These receptors all come from a young man who received the YFV17D yellow fever vaccine.

Here the CDR3 reads CSAIGGNQPQHF. The CDR3, as DNA: TGCAGTGCTATTGGCGGGAATCAGCCCCAGCATTTT. This chain links TRBV20-1 with TRBJ1-5, with D unresolved. The V gene's germline CDR1 is DFQATT and CDR2 SNEGSKA (reference sequence). V was clipped by 4 bases and J by 4 bases, with 8 bases between them. The CDR3 runs 12 residues.

The CDR3 here is CASSAPGSGPNEQYF. The CDR3 DNA reads TGTGCCAGCAGCGCCCCCGGATCTGGCCCTAACGAGCAGTACTTC. The gene calls are TRBV7-9 and TRBJ2-7, with no clear D. The CDR3 length is 15 residues. Germline V gives CDR1 SEHNR, CDR2 FQNEAQ (reference sequence). The V end lost 5 bases, the J end lost 5 bases, and 19 bases lay between the germline ends.

This clonotype showed up many times. This rearrangement joins TRBV28 to TRBJ2-1; TRBD2 might be the D (6 bases). This CDR3 has 13 amino acids. Germline V CDR1 and CDR2: MDHEN, SYDVKM. CDR3 nucleotides: TGTGCAAGCGGAGGGAAAAGGTACAATGAGCAGTTCTTC. It codes for CASGGKRYNEQFF.